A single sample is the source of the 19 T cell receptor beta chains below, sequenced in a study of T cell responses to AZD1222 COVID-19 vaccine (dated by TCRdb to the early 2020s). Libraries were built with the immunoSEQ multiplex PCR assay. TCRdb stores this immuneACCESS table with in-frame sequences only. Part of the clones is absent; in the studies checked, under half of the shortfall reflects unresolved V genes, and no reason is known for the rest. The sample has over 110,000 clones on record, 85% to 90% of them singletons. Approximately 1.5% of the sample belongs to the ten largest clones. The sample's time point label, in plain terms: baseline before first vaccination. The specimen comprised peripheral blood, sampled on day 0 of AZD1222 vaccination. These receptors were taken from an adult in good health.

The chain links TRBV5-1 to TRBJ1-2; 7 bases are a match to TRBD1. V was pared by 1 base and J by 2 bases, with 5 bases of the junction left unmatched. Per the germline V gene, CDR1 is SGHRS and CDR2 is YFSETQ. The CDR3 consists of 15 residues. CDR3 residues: CASSLTGALNYGYTF. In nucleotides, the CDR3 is TGCGCCAGCAGCTTGACAGGGGCCCTAAACTATGGCTACACCTTC.

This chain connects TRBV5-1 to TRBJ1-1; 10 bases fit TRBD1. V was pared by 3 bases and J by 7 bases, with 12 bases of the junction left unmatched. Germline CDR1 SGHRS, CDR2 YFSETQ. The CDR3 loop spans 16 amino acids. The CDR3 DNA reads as TGCGCCAGCAGCTCCGGACAGGGGGTAGTGTTGGTTGAAGCTTTCTTT. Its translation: CASSSGQGVVLVEAFF. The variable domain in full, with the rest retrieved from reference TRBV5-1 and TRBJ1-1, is KAGVTQTPRYLIKTRGQQVTLSCSPISGHRSVSWYQQTPGQGLQFLFEYFSETQRNKGNFPGRFSGRQFSNSRSEMNVSTLELGDSALYLCASSSGQGVVLVEAFFGQGTRLTVV.

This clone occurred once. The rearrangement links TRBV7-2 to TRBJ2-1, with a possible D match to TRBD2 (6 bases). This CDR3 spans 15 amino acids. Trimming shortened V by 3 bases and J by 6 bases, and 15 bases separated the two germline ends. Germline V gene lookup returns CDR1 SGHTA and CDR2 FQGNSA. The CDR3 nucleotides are TGTGCCAGCAGCTTGGGAGGTCCTACCACCAATGAGCAGTTCTTC. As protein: CASSLGGPTTNEQFF.

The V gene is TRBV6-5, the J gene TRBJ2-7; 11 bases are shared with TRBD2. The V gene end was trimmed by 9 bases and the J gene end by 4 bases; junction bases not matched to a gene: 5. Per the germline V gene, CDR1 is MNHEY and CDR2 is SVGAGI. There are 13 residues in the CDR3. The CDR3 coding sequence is TGTGCCAGTAGCGGGAGGGCCGAGTACGAGCAGTACTTC. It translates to CASSGRAEYEQYF.

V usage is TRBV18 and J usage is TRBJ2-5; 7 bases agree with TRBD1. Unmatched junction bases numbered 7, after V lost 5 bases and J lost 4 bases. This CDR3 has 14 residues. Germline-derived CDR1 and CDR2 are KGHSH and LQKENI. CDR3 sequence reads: CASSTSAGGETQYF. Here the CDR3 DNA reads TGTGCCAGCTCAACCTCGGCAGGGGGAGAGACCCAGTACTTC.

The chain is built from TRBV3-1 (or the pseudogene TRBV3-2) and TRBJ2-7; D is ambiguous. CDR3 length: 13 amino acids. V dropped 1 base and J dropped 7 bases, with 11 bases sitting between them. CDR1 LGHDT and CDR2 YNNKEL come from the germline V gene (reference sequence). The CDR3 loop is CASSQAGGEEQYF. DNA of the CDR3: TGTGCCAGCAGCCAAGCTGGTGGGGAAGAGCAGTACTTC.

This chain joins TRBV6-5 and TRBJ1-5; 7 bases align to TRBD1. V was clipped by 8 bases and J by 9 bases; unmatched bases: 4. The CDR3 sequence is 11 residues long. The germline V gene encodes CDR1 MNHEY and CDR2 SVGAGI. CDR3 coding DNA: TGTGCCAGCCGGGACAGCACGCCCCAGCATTTT. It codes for CASRDSTPQHF.

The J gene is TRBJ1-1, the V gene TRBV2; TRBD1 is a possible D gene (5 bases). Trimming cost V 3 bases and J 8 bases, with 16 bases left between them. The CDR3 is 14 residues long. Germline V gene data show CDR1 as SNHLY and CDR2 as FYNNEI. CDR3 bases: TGTGCCAGCAGTGAGATTCGGGGCGCTGGCGAAGCTTTCTTT. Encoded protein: CASSEIRGAGEAFF.

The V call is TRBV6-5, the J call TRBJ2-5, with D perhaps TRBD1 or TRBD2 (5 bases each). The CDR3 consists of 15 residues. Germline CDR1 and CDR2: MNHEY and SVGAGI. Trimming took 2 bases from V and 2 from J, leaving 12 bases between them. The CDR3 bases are TGTGCCAGCAGTTACGGGACGGGAATTCAAGAGACCCAGTACTTC. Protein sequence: CASSYGTGIQETQYF.

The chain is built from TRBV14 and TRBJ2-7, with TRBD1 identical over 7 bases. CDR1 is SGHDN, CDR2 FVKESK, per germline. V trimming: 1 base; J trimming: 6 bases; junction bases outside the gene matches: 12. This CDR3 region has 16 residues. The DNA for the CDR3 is TGTGCCAGCAGCCAAGGGACAGGATGGTTACTCGGCGAGCAGTACTTC. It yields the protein CASSQGTGWLLGEQYF.

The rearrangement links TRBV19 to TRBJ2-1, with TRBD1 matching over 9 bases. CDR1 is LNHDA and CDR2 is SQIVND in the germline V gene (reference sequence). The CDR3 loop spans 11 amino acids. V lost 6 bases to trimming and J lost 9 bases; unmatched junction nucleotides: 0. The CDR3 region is CASRTGGEQFF. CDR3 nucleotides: TGTGCCAGTAGGACAGGGGGTGAGCAGTTCTTC.

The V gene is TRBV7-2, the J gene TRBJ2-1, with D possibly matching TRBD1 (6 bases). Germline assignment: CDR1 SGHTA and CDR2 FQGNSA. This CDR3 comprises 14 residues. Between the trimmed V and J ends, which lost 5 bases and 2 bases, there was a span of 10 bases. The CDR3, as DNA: TGTGCCAGCAGCCCCGAGGGGGCCTACAATGAGCAGTTCTTC. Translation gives CASSPEGAYNEQFF.

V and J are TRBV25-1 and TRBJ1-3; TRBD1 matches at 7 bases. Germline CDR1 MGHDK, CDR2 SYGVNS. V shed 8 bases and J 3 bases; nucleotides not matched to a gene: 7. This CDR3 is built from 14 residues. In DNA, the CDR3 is TGTGCCAGCCAACTGCAGGGGGGTGGAAACACCATATATTTT. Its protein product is CASQLQGGGNTIYF.

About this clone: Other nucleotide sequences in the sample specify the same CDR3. CDR3 DNA: TGTGCCAGCAGCTTGGGGGGGGGCCGCGAGACCCAGTACTTC. This codes for CASSLGGGRETQYF. V and J are TRBV7-2 and TRBJ2-5; possible D gene TRBD2, 7 bases. Germline V lookup: CDR1 SGHTA, CDR2 FQGNSA. V was trimmed by 3 bases and J by 5 bases, leaving 13 bases between them. The CDR3 spans 14 residues.

For the CDR3, the DNA is TGTGCCAGCAGAAAAACCGCAGGTAGCGGCTCCTACGAGCAGTACTTC. This translates into CASRKTAGSGSYEQYF. The J gene is TRBJ2-7, the V gene TRBV7-8, with D possibly being TRBD2 (6 bases). Trimming took off 6 bases at V and 0 bases at J, with 18 bases between the two ends. The CDR3 covers 16 residues. The germline V gene has CDR1 SGHVS and CDR2 FQNEAQ.

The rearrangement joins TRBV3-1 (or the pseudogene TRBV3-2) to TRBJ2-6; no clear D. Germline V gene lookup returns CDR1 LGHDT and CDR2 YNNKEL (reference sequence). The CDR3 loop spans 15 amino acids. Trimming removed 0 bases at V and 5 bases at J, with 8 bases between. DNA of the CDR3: TGTGCCAGCAGCCAAGAATACCTTTGGGCCAACGTCCTGACTTTC. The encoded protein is CASSQEYLWANVLTF.

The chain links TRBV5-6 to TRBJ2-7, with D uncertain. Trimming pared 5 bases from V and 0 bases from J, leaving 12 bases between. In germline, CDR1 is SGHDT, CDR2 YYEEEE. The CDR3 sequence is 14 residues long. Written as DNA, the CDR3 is TGTGCCAGCAGTTCCGTTCTTAGCTCCTACGAGCAGTACTTC. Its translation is CASSSVLSSYEQYF.

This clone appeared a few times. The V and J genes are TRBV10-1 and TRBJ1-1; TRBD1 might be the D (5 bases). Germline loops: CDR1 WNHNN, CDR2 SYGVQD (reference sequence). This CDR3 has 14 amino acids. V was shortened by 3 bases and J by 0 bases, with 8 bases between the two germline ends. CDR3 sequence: CASSDGGLNTEAFF. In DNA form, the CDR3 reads TGCGCCAGCAGTGACGGGGGATTGAACACTGAAGCTTTCTTT.

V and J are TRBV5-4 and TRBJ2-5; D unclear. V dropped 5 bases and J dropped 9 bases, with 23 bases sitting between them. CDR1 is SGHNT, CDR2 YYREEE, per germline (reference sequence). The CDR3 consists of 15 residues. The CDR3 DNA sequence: TGTGCCAGCAGATCTGGGCTAACCCCTAGTCAGGCCCAGTACTTC. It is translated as CASRSGLTPSQAQYF.